This T cell receptor beta chain was retrieved from a study of blood T cell repertoires in COVID-19 (TCRdb year 2020). Context from the whole study: Samples from collaborators originated in the United States, Italy and Spain and spanned both the acute and convalescent phases of COVID-19. The sample metadata nearly always contained a de-identified subject ID, COVID-19 status, age in years and sex. The prospective study material was composed of cDNA or gDNA derived from T cells, B-cell-depleted T cells, or PBMCs. Samples came from the ongoing ImmuneRACE study (first 160 participants) plus 1,254 subjects from 6 global collaborators. Where available, HLA class I and class II types were obtained from metadata supplied by the sample provider rather than from assay-based typing. The repertoires were released in a freely available public database meant as a resource for research on the immune response to SARS-CoV-2. Subjects who had been exposed to COVID-19, were actively infected with it, or had recovered from it provided the deeply sampled blood TCRbeta repertoires that made up the dataset.

What the work shows at the level of the full study, not this receptor alone: How much clinical and demographic metadata was included differed by source and by participant, and the metadata was provided uncurated.

Relative to germline, V is missing 3 bases and J is missing 4 bases, with 4 bases of the junction outside any gene match. There are 15 amino acids in the CDR3, from cysteine to phenylalanine inclusive. Solely the CDR3 DNA is kept, with 45 bases framed from the first base. CDR1 and CDR2, per the germline V gene (reference sequence), are LNHDA and SQIVND. As for this clone: Its antigen is still unknown. No much larger clonotype is one base removed from it; base qualities were not supplied.

TCRbeta CDR3 regions were amplified from genomic DNA using the immunoSEQ Assay, a bias-controlled multiplex PCR. Turning to the authors' computational methods: The number of nucleated cells in each sample was estimated by amplification of reference gene primers within the assay. To quantify the absolute abundance of each unique TCRbeta CDR3 rearrangement, sequence reads were collapsed and filtered. For each sample, productive Simpson clonality was calculated by taking the square root of Simpson's diversity index across productive rearrangements. Not all clones reach the TCRdb copy of this immuneACCESS table, which keeps in-frame sequences only. Checked studies attribute under half of the gap to unresolved V genes and leave the rest unexplained. The DNA gave D and trimming, while V, J and clone size come from that table. The table for this sample lists hundreds of thousands of clones; around 87% of them were counted only once. Of the sample, about 6% falls within the top ten clones.

One collaborating source in Seattle enrolled patients while the patients were actively infected and followed the patients over time throughout the course of disease. Whole blood was collected in K2EDTA tubes by collaborating institutions according to the institutions' own protocols. For TCRbeta analysis, collaborators shipped samples as frozen whole blood, isolated PBMCs, or DNA extracted from either of those sample types. This chain joins TRBV19 to TRBJ2-5, with 11 bases in between that match TRBD1. The source material was peripheral blood. The receptor's source is a woman aged 45-65 years with COVID-19, enrolled during active disease. The encoded CDR3 is CASSIGDRGAETQYF. The bases are TGTGCCAGTAGTATTGGGGACAGGGGGGCAGAGACCCAGTACTTC.